Below, 10 T cell receptor beta chains from the same sample are listed, as sequenced in a study of cytomegalovirus exposure and HLA in healthy donors. PCR employed 60 Vbeta and 13 Jbeta primers. Measured with immunoSEQ multiplex PCR; TCRdb has only the in-frame clones, and not every one. The sample includes hundreds of thousands of clones, around 73% seen only once; the top ten take 3.5% to 4%. Sequencing was performed on PBMCs. The receptors stem from a male donor in good health and CMV-seronegative.

V usage is TRBV6-4 and J usage is TRBJ2-7, with TRBD1 as a possible D gene (7 bases). V lost 0 bases to trimming and J lost 1 base, with 28 bases between them. Germline CDR1 reads MRHNA; CDR2 reads SNTAGT. This CDR3 spans 21 amino acids. The CDR3 DNA reads as TGTGCCAGCAGTGACTCGATCCCCTTGCGGCCAGGGGGGTCCCCTTCCTACGAGCAGTACTTC. Translating gives CASSDSIPLRPGGSPSYEQYF.

A note on this clone: At one boundary the junction diverges from the germline segment, which might be a read error. V is TRBV20-1 and J is TRBJ2-1; D unresolved. CDR3 size: 11 residues. From germline, CDR1 is DFQATT and CDR2 SNEGSKA (reference sequence). Written as DNA, the CDR3 is TGCAGTGCCGAAGCGTTCAATGGGCAGTTCTTC. Translating gives CSAEAFNGQFF.

In this sample, this clone turned up once. The V call is TRBV27, the J call TRBJ2-3, with a weak D call TRBD2 (6 bases). V was clipped by 5 bases and J by 6 bases, with 15 bases between them. CDR1 and CDR2 (germline): MNHEY, SMNVEV (reference sequence). The length of the CDR3 is 14 residues. The CDR3 coding sequence is TGTGCCAGCAGTGGCACGGGAGAGATGGATACGCAGTATTTT. Translating gives CASSGTGEMDTQYF.

CDR3 protein: CSVWTGDNLYGYTF. DNA for the CDR3: TGCAGCGTTTGGACAGGGGATAACCTCTATGGCTACACCTTC. The rearrangement joins TRBV29-1 to TRBJ1-2, with 9 positions matching TRBD1. The CDR3 runs to 14 residues. CDR1 is SQVTM, CDR2 ANQGSEA, per germline. V dropped 5 bases and J dropped 4; count of bases not matched to a gene: 8. Filled out from reference TRBV29-1 and TRBJ1-2, the complete variable domain reads SAVISQKPSRDICQRGTSLTIQCQVDSQVTMMFWYRQQPGQSLTLIATANQGSEATYESGFVIDKFPISRPNLTFSTLTVSNMSPEDSSIYLCSVWTGDNLYGYTFGSGTRLTVV.

This chain's CDR3 is CASRPTGNSYEQYF. CDR3 coding DNA: TGTGCCAGCAGGCCGACAGGGAACTCCTACGAGCAGTACTTC. The rearrangement links TRBV6-5 to TRBJ2-7, with 7 nucleotides matching TRBD1. The CDR3 is 14 amino acids. The J segment lost 0 bases and the V segment lost 6 bases, leaving 5 bases of the junction unmatched. Germline CDR1 and CDR2: MNHEY and SVGAGI.

On this clone itself: Compared with germline, one end of the junction differs, possibly owing to a read error. The chain couples TRBV7-9 to TRBJ2-2; TRBD2 matches 9 bases. Germline assignment: CDR1 SEHNR and CDR2 FQNEAQ (reference sequence). CDR3 length equals 16 residues. CDR3 DNA: TGTGCCAGCAGGTTAGCGGGAGTGGGAGCCACCGGGGAGCTGTTTTTT. It is translated as CASRLAGVGATGELFF.

The gene calls are TRBV9 and TRBJ2-1, with D perhaps matching TRBD2 (6 bases). The CDR3 totals 15 residues. Trimming stripped 2 bases from V and 7 bases from J, with 16 bases between. The germline V gene encodes CDR1 SGDLS and CDR2 YYNGEE. As DNA, the CDR3 is TGTGCCAGCAGCGTCGGGTCGGGAGTGGGTAATGAGCAGTTCTTC. Its protein is CASSVGSGVGNEQFF.

The chain has TRBV13 and TRBJ1-6; D is perhaps TRBD1 (5 bases). The CDR3 contains 15 residues. CDR1 PRHDT and CDR2 FYEKMQ come from the germline V gene (reference sequence). Deletions cut 1 base from V and 7 bases from J, with 11 bases between. The DNA of the CDR3 is TGTGCCAGCAGCTTAGAAGGGCGGGGCAATTCACCCCTCCACTTT. This sequence encodes CASSLEGRGNSPLHF.

The rearrangement uses TRBV13 and TRBJ2-1; 8 positions match TRBD2. V shed 1 base, J shed 4 bases, and the junction held 3 bases outside the gene matches. CDR3 size: 15 residues. CDR1 is PRHDT, CDR2 FYEKMQ, per germline (reference sequence). The CDR3 bases are TGTGCCAGCAGCTTAGAGGTAGCGGGATACAATGAGCAGTTCTTC. It is translated as CASSLEVAGYNEQFF.

The chain links TRBV25-1 to TRBJ2-2; perhaps TRBD2 as D (5 bases). Germline-derived CDR1 and CDR2 are MGHDK and SYGVNS. Deletions cut 3 bases from V and 3 bases from J, with 11 bases between. This CDR3 is built from 15 residues. The CDR3 DNA is TGTGCCAGCAGTGAGAGGGCGCAAGACACCGGGGAGCTGTTTTTT. This gives the protein CASSERAQDTGELFF.